This T cell receptor beta chain was captured by sequencing in a study of blood T cell repertoires in COVID-19. Trimming removed 6 bases at V and 5 bases at J, with 14 bases between. The CDR3 is made up of 15 amino acids. Per germline, CDR1 ENHRY and CDR2 SYGVKD. Using immunoSEQ multiplex PCR, the repertoire was profiled, and TCRdb retains in-frame clones only, with some absent. The repertoire includes hundreds of thousands of clones, roughly 91% of them detected once, and under 2.5% sits in the top ten. The rearrangement links TRBV10-3 to TRBJ1-6, with D maybe TRBD1 (6 bases). The TCR comes from an older woman in a cohort exposed to, infected with or recovered from COVID-19 (not recorded which). The sequenced sample consisted of PBMCs or T cells enriched from blood (not recorded which). The DNA of the CDR3 is TGTGCCATCAGGCCACGGACAGTAGATAATTCACCCCTCCACTTT. Translation: CAIRPRTVDNSPLHF.